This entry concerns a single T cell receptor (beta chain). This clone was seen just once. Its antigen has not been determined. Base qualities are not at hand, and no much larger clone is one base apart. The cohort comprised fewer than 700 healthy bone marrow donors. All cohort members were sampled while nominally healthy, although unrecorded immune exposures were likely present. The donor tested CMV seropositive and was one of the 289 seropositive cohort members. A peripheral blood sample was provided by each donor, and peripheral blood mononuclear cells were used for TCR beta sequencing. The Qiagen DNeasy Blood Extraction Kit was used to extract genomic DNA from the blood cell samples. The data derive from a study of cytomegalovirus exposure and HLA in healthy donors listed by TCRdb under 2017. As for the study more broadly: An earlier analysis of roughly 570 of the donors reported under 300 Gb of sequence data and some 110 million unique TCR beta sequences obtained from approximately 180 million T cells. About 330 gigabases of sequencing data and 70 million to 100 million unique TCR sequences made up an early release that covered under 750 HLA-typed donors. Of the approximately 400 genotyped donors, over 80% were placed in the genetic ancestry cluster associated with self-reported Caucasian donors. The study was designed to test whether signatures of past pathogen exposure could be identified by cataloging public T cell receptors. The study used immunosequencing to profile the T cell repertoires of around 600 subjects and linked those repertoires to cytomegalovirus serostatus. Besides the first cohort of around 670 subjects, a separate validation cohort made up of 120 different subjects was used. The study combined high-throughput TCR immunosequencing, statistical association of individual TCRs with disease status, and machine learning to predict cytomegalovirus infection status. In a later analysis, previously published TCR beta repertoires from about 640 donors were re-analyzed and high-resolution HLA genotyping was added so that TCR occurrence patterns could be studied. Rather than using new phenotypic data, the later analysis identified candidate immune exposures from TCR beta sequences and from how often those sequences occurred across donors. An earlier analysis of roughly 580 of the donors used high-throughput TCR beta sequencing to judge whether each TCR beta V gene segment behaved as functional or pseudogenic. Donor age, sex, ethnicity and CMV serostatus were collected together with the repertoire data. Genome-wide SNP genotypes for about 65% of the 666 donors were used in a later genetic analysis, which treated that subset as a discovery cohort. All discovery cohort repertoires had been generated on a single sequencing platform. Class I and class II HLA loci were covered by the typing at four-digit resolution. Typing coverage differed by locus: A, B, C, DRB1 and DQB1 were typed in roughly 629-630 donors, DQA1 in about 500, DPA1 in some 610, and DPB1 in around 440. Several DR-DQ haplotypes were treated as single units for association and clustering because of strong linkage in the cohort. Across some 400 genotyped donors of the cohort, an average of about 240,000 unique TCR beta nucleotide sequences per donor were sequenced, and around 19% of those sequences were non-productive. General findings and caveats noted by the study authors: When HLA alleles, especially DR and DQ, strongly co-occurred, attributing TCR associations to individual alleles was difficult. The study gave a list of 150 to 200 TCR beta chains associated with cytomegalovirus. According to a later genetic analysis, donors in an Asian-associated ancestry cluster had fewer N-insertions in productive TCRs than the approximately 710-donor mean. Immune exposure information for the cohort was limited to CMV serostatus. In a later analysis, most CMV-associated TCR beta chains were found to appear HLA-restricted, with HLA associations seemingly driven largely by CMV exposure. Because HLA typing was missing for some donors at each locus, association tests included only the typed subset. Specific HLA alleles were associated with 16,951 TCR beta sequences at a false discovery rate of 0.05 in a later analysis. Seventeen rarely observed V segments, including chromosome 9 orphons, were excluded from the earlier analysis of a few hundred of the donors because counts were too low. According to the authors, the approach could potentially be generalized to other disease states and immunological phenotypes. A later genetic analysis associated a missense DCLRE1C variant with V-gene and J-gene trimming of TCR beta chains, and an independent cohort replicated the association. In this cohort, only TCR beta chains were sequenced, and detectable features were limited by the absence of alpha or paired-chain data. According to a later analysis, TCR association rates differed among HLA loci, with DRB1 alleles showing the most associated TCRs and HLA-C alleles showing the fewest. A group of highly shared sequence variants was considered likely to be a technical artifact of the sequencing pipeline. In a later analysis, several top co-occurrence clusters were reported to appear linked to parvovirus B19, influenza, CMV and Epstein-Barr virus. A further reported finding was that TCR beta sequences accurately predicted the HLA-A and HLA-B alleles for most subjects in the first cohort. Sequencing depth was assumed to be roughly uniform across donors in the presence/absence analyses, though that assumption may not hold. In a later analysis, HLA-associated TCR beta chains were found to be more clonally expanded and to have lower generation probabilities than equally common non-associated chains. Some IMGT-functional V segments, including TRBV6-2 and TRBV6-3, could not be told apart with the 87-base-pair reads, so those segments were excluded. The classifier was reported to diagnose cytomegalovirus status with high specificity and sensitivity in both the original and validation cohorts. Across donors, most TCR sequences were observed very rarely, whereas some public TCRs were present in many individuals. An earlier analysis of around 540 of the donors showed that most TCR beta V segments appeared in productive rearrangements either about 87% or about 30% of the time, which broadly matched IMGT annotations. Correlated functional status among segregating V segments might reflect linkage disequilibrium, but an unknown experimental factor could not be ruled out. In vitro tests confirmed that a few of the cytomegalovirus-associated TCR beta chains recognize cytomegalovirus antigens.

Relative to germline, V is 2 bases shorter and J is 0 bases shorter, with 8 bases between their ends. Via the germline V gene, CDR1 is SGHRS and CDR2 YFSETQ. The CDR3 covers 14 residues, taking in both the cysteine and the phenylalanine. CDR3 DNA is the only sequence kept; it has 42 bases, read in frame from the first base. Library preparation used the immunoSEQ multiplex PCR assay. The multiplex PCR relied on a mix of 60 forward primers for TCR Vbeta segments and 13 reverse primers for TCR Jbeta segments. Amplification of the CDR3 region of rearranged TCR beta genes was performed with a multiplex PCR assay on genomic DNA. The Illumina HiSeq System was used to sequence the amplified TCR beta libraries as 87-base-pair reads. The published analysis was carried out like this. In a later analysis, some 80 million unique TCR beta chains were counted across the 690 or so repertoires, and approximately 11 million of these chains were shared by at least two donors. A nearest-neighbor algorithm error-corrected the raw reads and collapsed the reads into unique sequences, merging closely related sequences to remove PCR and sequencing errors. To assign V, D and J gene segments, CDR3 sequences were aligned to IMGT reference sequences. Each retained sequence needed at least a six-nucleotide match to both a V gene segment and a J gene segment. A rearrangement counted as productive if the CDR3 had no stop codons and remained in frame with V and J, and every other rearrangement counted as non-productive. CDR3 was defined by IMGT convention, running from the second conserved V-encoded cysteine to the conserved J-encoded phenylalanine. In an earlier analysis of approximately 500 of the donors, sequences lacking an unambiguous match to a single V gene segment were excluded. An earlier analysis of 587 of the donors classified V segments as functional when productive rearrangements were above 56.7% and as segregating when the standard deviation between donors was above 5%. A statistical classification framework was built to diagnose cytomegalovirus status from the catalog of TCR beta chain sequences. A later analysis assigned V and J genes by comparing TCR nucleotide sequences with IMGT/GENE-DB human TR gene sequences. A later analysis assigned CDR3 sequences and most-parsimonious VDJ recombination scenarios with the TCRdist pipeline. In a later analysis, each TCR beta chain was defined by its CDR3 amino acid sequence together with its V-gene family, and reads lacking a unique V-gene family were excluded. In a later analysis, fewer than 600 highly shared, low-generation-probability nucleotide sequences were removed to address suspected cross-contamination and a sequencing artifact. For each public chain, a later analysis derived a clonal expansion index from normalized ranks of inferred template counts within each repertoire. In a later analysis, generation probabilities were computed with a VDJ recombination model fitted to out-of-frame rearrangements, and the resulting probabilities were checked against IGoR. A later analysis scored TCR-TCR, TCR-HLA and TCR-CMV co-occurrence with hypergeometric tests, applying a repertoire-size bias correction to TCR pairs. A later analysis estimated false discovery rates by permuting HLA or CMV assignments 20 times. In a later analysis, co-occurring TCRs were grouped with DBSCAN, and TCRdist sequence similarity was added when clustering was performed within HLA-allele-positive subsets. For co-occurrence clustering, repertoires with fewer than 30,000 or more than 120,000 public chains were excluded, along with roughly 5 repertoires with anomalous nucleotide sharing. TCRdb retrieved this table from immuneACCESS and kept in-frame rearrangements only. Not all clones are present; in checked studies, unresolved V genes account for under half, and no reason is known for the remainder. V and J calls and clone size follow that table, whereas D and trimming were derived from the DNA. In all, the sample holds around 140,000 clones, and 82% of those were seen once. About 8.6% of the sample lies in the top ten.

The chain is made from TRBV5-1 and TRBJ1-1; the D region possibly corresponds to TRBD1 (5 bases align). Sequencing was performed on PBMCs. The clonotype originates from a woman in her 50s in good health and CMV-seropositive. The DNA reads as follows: TGCGCCAGCAGCTTAAGACAGATGAACACTGAAGCTTTCTTT. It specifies CASSLRQMNTEAFF.